The T cell receptor beta chain described here comes from a study of blood T cell repertoires in COVID-19 (dated by TCRdb to the early 2020s). Broadly, across the study: The collaborator samples originated in the United States, Italy and Spain and spanned the acute and convalescent phases of COVID-19. The prospective study material was composed of cDNA or gDNA derived from T cells, B-cell-depleted T cells, or PBMCs. Deeply sampled blood TCRbeta repertoires from subjects exposed to, actively infected with, or recovered from COVID-19 were included in the dataset. A freely available public database, intended as a resource for researchers studying the immune response to SARS-CoV-2, is where the repertoires were released. Samples were obtained from the ongoing ImmuneRACE study (first 160 participants) and from roughly 1,300 subjects provided by 6 global collaborators. Sample metadata almost always included a de-identified subject ID, COVID-19 status, age in years and sex. Where available, HLA class I and class II types were taken from metadata supplied by the sample provider and were not determined by assay-based typing. Overall results and qualifications from the work: Clinical and demographic metadata were provided uncurated, with the amount varying by source and participant.

In regard to this clone: Its recognized antigen is unknown. Per-base qualities were not stored, and no clone one base away is much larger.

From the germline V gene (reference sequence), CDR1 is LGHDT and CDR2 is YNNKEL. V is cut back by 1 base and J by 4 bases, with 9 bases in the junction unmatched. The CDR3 goes from the cysteine to the phenylalanine over 16 residues. Only CDR3 DNA remains: 48 bases, in frame from the first base. TCRbeta CDR3 regions were amplified from genomic DNA by means of the immunoSEQ Assay, a bias-controlled multiplex PCR. The published analysis was carried out like this. Within the assay, amplification of reference gene primers was used to estimate how many nucleated cells each sample contained. To quantify the absolute abundance of each unique TCRbeta CDR3 rearrangement, sequence reads were collapsed and filtered. For each sample, productive Simpson clonality was calculated by taking the square root of Simpson's diversity index across productive rearrangements. TCRdb's version of the immuneACCESS table is confined to in-frame rearrangements and falls short of the full clone set. An unresolved V gene accounts for under half of the shortfall where checked; the remainder is of unknown origin. V, J and clone size reflect that table, while D and trimming were determined from the DNA. The sample profile shows 150,000 to 200,000 clones; roughly 90% of them were found once. Of the sample, about a sixth is held by the ten largest clones.

Whole blood was collected in K2EDTA tubes by collaborating institutions according to the institutions' own protocols. For TCRbeta analysis, collaborators shipped samples as frozen whole blood, isolated PBMCs, or DNA extracted from either of those sample types. The sequence was obtained from a man in his sixties with active or convalescent COVID-19. The chain links TRBV3-1 (or the pseudogene TRBV3-2) with TRBJ1-2; 7 middle bases align to TRBD1. The specimen was peripheral blood. The CDR3 has the sequence CASSQGVTGYTYGYTF. The sequenced DNA is TGTGCCAGCAGCCAAGGGGTGACAGGGTACACCTATGGCTACACCTTC.